This T cell receptor (beta chain) was recovered during a study of T cell repertoires in cytomegalovirus infection. Study observations and caveats: There were carriers of CMV plus the relevant HLA, and cumulative public TCR beta family frequency identified them.

TCRdb passed the reads through MiXCR, listing each CDR3 protein once. The data hold under 300,000 distinct CDR3 sequences, with approximately 17% observed a single time. Germline V gene lookup returns CDR1 SNHLY and CDR2 FYNNEI. This CDR3 region has 15 residues. With 6 bases clipped from V and 7 bases from J, the junction kept 11 bases outside the gene matches. This clonotype was picked up a small number of times. Its antigen remains unknown. This TCR was sampled from a human donor in good health (CMV status not recorded). Some clones in this sample may be carry-over from other donors' samples. The sequencing input was CD8+ T cells from PBMCs. This chain connects TRBV2 to TRBJ2-3; 9 bases are a match to TRBD1. The CDR3 here is CASSYAGQGMNTQYF. CDR3 DNA sequence: TGTGCCAGCAGCTACGCGGGACAGGGAATGAATACGCAGTATTTT.